Listed here is a single T cell receptor beta chain. This specimen comes from a study of T cells expressing NK-cell markers. TCRdb derives one entry per CDR3 protein from the 5' RACE reads, leaving out DNA. The ten top clones account for 50% to 60%, within a sample of about 21,000 distinct CDR3 sequences. There are 14 residues in the CDR3. Per the germline V gene, CDR1 is DFQATT and CDR2 is SNEGSKA (reference sequence). This clonotype was sampled from a man aged 18 to 69 in good health. The chain is built from TRBV20-1 and TRBJ2-1; checking the TCRdb D call of TRBD1 is not possible without DNA. The specimen was blood T cells: a sorted CD56 or NKG2C T cell subset, CD4+ or CD8+ T cells, or bulk PBMC T cells (not recorded which). CDR3 in amino acids: CSARIGKGSNEQFF.